Below are 3 T cell receptor beta chains sequenced from a single sample in a study of shared clonotypes between healthy human individuals. The assay was immunoSEQ multiplex PCR, and TCRdb's table has in-frame clones only and misses some. This sample has about 380,000 clones, with about 96% found just once. Specimen: memory CD8+ T cells sorted from blood. Sample subset: CD45RO+ cells pooled with CCR7-negative TemRA cells. These receptors were collected from a man aged 25 to 40 in good health.

The chain joins TRBV19 to TRBJ1-1; a possible D gene is TRBD1 (6 bases). This CDR3 is 14 amino acids long. CDR1 is LNHDA and CDR2 is SQIVND in the germline V gene (reference sequence). The V end lost 1 base, the J end lost 4 bases, and 10 bases lay between the germline ends. The CDR3 loop is CASSIGGGFTEAFF. CDR3 in DNA: TGTGCCAGTAGTATAGGTGGGGGCTTCACTGAAGCTTTCTTT. Filled out from reference TRBV19 and TRBJ1-1, the complete variable domain reads DGGITQSPKYLFRKEGQNVTLSCEQNLNHDAMYWYRQDPGQGLRLIYYSQIVNDFQKGDIAEGYSVSREKKESFPLTVTSAQKNPTAFYLCASSIGGGFTEAFFGQGTRLTVV.

CDR3 DNA: TGTGCCAGCAGTTCCCCCCGGGACAGGGGGCGCGTGACTGAAGCTTTCTTT. As protein: CASSSPRDRGRVTEAFF. This rearrangement joins TRBV28 to TRBJ1-1; TRBD1 matches 12 bases. Looked up from germline, CDR1 is MDHEN and CDR2 is SYDVKM. The CDR3 totals 17 residues. V lost 4 bases, J lost 5 bases, and 11 bases stayed unmatched.

The genes are TRBV30 and TRBJ2-3; 12 bases fit TRBD1. Losses at the gene ends were 3 bases for V and 5 bases for J; bases not matched to a gene: 6. This CDR3 has 15 residues. Per germline, CDR1 GTSNPN and CDR2 SVGIG (reference sequence). CDR3 nucleotide sequence: TGTGCCTGGAGAGGGACAGGGGGCAGGGAAGATACGCAGTATTTT. This codes for CAWRGTGGREDTQYF.